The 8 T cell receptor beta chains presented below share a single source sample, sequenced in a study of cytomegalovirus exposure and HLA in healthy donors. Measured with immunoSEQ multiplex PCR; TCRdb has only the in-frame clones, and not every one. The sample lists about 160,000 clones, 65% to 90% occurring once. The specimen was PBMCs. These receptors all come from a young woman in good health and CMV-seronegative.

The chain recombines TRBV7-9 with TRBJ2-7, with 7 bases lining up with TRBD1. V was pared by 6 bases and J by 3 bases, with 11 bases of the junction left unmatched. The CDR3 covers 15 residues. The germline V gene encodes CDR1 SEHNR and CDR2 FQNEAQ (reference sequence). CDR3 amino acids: CASSSNRDSLYEQYF. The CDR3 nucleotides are TGTGCCAGCAGTTCTAACCGGGACAGCCTCTACGAGCAGTACTTC.

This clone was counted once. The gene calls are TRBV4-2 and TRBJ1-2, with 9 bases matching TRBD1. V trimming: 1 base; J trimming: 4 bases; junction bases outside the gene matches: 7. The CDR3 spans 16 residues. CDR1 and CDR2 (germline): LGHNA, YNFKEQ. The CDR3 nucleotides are TGTGCCAGCAGCCAAGGGGACAGGGTAGGAACCTATGGCTACACCTTC. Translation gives CASSQGDRVGTYGYTF.

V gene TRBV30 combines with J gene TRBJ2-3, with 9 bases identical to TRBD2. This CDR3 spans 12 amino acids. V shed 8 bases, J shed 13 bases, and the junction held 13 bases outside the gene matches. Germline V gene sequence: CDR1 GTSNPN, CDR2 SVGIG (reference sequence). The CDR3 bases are TGTGCCCATAGCGGGGGACCCCGGGAAAAGTATTTT. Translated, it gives CAHSGGPREKYF.

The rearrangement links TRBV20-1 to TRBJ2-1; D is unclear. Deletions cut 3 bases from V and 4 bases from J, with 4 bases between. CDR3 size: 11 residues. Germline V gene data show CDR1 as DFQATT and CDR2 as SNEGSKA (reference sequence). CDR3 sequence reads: CSASPYNEQFF. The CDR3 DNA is TGCAGTGCTAGCCCGTACAATGAGCAGTTCTTC.

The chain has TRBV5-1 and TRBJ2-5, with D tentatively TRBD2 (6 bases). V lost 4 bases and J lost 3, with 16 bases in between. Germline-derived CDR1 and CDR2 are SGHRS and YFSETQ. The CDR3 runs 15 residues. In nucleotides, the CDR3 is TGCGCCAGCAGCCTCGCGCGGGGTTGGGAAGAGACCCAGTACTTC. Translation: CASSLARGWEETQYF.

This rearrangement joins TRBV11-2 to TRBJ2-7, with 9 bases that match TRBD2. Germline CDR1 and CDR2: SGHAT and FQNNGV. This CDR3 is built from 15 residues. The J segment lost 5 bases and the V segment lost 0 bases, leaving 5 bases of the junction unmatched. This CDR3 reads CASSLDPRGGDEQYF. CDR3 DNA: TGTGCCAGCAGCTTAGATCCGCGGGGGGGTGACGAGCAGTACTTC.

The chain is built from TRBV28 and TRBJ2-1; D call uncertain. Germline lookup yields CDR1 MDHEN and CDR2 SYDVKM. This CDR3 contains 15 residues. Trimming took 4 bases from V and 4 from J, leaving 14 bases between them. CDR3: CASSSRAATYNEQFF. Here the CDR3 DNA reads TGTGCCAGCAGTTCCCGTGCGGCTACTTACAATGAGCAGTTCTTC.

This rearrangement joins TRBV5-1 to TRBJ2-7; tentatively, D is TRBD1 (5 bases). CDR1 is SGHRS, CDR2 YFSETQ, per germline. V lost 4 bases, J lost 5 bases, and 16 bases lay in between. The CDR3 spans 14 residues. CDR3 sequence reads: CASSPRVIVDEQYF. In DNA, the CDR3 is TGCGCCAGCAGCCCCAGGGTGATTGTGGACGAGCAGTACTTC.